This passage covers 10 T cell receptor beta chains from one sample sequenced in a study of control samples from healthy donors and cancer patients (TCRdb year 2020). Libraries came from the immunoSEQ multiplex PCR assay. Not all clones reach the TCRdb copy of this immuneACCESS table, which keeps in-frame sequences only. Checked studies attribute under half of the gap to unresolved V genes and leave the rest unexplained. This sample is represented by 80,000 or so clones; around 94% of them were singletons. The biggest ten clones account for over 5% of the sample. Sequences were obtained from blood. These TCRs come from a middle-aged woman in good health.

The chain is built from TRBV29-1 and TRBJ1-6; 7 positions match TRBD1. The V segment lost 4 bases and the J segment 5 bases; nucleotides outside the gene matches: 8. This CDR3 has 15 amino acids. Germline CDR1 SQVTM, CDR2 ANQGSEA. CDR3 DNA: TGCAGCGTTGGGGGAGACAGGGCAAATAATTCACCCCTCCACTTT. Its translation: CSVGGDRANNSPLHF. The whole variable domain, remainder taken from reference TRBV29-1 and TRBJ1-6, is SAVISQKPSRDICQRGTSLTIQCQVDSQVTMMFWYRQQPGQSLTLIATANQGSEATYESGFVIDKFPISRPNLTFSTLTVSNMSPEDSSIYLCSVGGDRANNSPLHFGNGTRLTVT.

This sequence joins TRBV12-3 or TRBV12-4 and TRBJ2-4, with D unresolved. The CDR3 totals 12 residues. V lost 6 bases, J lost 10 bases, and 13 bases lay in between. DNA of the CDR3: TGTGCCAGCAGGGTAACCGGCGATATTCAGTACTTC. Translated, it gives CASRVTGDIQYF.

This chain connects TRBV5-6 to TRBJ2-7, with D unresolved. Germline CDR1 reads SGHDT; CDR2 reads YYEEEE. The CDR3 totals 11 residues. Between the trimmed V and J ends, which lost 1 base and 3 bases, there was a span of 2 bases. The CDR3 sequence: CASSLNYEQYF. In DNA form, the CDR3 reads TGTGCCAGCAGCTTGAACTACGAGCAGTACTTC.

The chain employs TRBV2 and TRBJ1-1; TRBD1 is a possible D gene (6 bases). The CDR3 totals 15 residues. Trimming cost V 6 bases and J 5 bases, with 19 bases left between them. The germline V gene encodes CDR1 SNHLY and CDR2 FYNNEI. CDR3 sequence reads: CASRPKGGAGTEAFF. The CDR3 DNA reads TGTGCCAGCAGGCCCAAGGGGGGGGCCGGGACTGAAGCTTTCTTT.

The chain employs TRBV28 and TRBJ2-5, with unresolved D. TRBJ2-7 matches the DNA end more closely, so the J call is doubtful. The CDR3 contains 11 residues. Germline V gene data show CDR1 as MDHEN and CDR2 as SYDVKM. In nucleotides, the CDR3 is TGTGCCAGCAGTCAAAACTACGAGCAGTACTTC. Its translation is CASSQNYEQYF.

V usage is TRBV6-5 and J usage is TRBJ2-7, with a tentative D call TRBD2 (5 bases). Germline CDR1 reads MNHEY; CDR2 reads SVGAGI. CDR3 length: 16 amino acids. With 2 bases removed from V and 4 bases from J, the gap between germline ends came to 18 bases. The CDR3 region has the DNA TGTGCCAGCAGTTACACGCTACTAGGAGTAGCGTACGAGCAGTACTTC. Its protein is CASSYTLLGVAYEQYF.

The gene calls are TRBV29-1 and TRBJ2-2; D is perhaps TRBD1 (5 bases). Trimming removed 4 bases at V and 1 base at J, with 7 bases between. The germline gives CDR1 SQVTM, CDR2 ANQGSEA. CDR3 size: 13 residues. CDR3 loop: CSVGQGNTGELFF. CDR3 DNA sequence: TGCAGCGTTGGGCAGGGGAACACCGGGGAGCTGTTTTTT.

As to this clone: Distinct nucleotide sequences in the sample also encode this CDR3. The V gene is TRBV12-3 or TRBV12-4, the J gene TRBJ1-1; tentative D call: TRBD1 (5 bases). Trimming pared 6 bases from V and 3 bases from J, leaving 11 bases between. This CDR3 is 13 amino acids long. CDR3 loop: CASSRTGDTEAFF. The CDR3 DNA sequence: TGTGCCAGCAGCCGGACGGGGGACACTGAAGCTTTCTTT.

The CDR3 reads CASSDYWKDTQYF. The CDR3 DNA follows: TGTGCCAGCAGTGATTACTGGAAAGATACGCAGTATTTT. The chain links TRBV4-2 to TRBJ2-3; D not certain. With 6 bases removed from V and 5 bases from J, the gap between germline ends came to 12 bases. Germline values: CDR1 LGHNA, CDR2 YNFKEQ. CDR3 length: 13 amino acids.

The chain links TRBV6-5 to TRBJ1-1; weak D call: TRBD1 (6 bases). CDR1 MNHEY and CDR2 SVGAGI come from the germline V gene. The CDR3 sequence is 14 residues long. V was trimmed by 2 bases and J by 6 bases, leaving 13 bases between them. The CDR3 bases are TGTGCCAGCAGTTACGCCACAGGGAGTCCTGAAGCTTTCTTT. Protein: CASSYATGSPEAFF.